The sequence of this T cell receptor beta chain was determined in a study of brain T cells in children with intractable seizures. The data were produced by immunoSEQ multiplex PCR, yet TCRdb's version contains in-frame clones alone and is incomplete. The table records about 340,000 clones, more than 85% of them present only once. The sample's time point: blood from clinic visit 5 months post-surgery; TSC patient then seizure free. Surgery cases with the highest brain T cell transcript signatures were chosen for sequencing. The CDR3 sequence is 15 residues long. CDR1 and CDR2 from the germline V gene are ENHRY and SYGVKD. Losses at the gene ends were 4 bases for V and 0 bases for J; bases not matched to a gene: 2. There are many counts of this clone.

The sample was peripheral blood, taken 4 to 6 months after surgery. This receptor was taken from a boy under two years old with tuberous sclerosis and intractable seizures. The rearrangement joins TRBV10-3 to TRBJ1-3, with TRBD1 matching 8 bases. CDR3 bases: TGTGCCATCAGTGCAACAGGGGGCTCTGGAAACACCATATATTTT. Translation: CAISATGGSGNTIYF.